The next 13 T cell receptor beta chains were all read from a single sample in a study of blood T cell repertoires in COVID-19. TCRdb keeps only in-frame clones here, not all; method: immunoSEQ multiplex PCR. The sample carries 60,000 to 75,000 clones, 80% to 85% recorded once. The sequencing input was peripheral blood. The receptors were gathered from a human donor in a cohort sampled during active COVID-19.

The chain couples TRBV2 to TRBJ1-1; D remains ambiguous. This CDR3 is built from 15 residues. Germline values: CDR1 SNHLY, CDR2 FYNNEI. Between the trimmed V and J ends, which lost 7 bases and 4 bases, there was a span of 19 bases. The CDR3 nucleotides are TGTGCCAGCACCGAGGGAGGTGAGGGATCCACTGAAGCTTTCTTT. This sequence encodes CASTEGGEGSTEAFF.

The chain couples TRBV21-1 to TRBJ2-5; the D call TRBD1 from the table was never checked on the DNA. TRBV21-1 is termed a pseudogene. The CDR3 sequence is 16 residues long. In DNA, the CDR3 is TGTGCCAGCAGCAAAGGTTTAACAGGGGAAATAGAGACCCAGTACTTC. The encoded protein is CASSKGLTGEIETQYF.

This clone was seen a few times. The J gene is TRBJ1-6, the V gene TRBV19; 8 nucleotides agree with TRBD1. CDR1 is LNHDA and CDR2 is SQIVND in the germline V gene (reference sequence). This CDR3 comprises 18 residues. The V gene end was trimmed by 7 bases and the J gene end by 1 base; junction bases not matched to a gene: 12. The CDR3 nucleotides are TGTGCCAGTACTGAGGGCAGGGGGCGCGTTTCCTATAATTCACCCCTCCACTTT. This gives the protein CASTEGRGRVSYNSPLHF.

The chain employs TRBV28 and TRBJ1-5; D gene ambiguous. Trimming removed 10 bases at V and 2 bases at J, with 9 bases between. Germline CDR1 MDHEN, CDR2 SYDVKM. This CDR3 is built from 12 residues. CDR3 sequence reads: CATVEGNQPQHF. The CDR3 nucleotides read TGTGCCACCGTTGAGGGCAATCAGCCCCAGCATTTT. Supplemented by reference TRBV28 and TRBJ1-5, the full variable domain reads DVKVTQSSRYLVKRTGEKVFLECVQDMDHENMFWYRQDPGLGLRLIYFSYDVKMKEKGDIPEGYSVSREKKERFSLILESASTNQTSMYLCATVEGNQPQHFGDGTRLSIL.

The chain is built from TRBV7-9 and TRBJ2-7; possibly TRBD1 for D (6 bases). The CDR3 consists of 16 residues. V lost 2 bases to trimming and J lost 3 bases, with 17 bases between them. CDR1 and CDR2 (germline): SEHNR, FQNEAQ (reference sequence). CDR3 DNA: TGTGCCAGCAGCTTAAGGGGTGTGGGGGCCAGCTACGAGCAGTACTTC. It specifies CASSLRGVGASYEQYF.

The rearrangement joins TRBV2 to TRBJ2-2, with D hard to call. Germline CDR1 and CDR2: SNHLY and FYNNEI. V dropped 9 bases and J dropped 7 bases, with 18 bases sitting between them. The length of the CDR3 is 14 residues. The CDR3 DNA reads as TGTGCCAGGGTCAAATCCGAGGTCGGCGGGGAGCTGTTTTTT. Protein product: CARVKSEVGGELFF. Full variable domain (outside the CDR3, taken from reference TRBV2 and TRBJ2-2): EPEVTQTPSHQVTQMGQEVILRCVPISNHLYFYWYRQILGQKVEFLVSFYNNEISEKSEIFDDQFSVERPDGSNFTLKIRSTKLEDSAMYFCARVKSEVGGELFFGEGSRLTVL.

This clone was found a few times. The chain uses TRBV7-9 and TRBJ1-5, with D possibly TRBD1 on 5 matching bases. This CDR3 comprises 15 residues. Germline V gene lookup returns CDR1 SEHNR and CDR2 FQNEAQ (reference sequence). V lost 4 bases and J lost 0, with 10 bases in between. CDR3 coding DNA: TGTGCCAGCAGCTACGGCGGGGGTAGCAATCAGCCCCAGCATTTT. As protein: CASSYGGGSNQPQHF.

CDR3 sequence: CASSRSRDRGPESNQPQHF. The CDR3 DNA reads TGCGCCAGCAGCCGATCGAGGGACAGGGGTCCCGAGAGCAATCAGCCCCAGCATTTT. The chain carries TRBV4-1 and TRBJ1-5; 10 positions agree with TRBD1. Germline assignment: CDR1 MGHRA and CDR2 YSYEKL. J was trimmed by 1 base and V by 4 bases; bases with no gene match: 13. The CDR3 is 19 amino acids.

This clone came up a few times. The CDR3 loop is CASSAVQRGYAEAFF. CDR3 DNA: TGCGCCAGCAGCGCCGTTCAGAGGGGGTACGCTGAAGCTTTCTTT. The chain links TRBV5-1 to TRBJ1-1; tentative D call: TRBD1 (6 bases). V gave up 4 bases and J gave up 6 bases, with 19 bases separating them. The CDR3 has 15 amino acids. The germline CDR1 and CDR2 sequences are SGHRS and YFSETQ.

Here the CDR3 reads CASSWTSRSTGELFF. Written as DNA, the CDR3 is TGCGCCAGCAGCTGGACTAGTAGGAGTACCGGGGAGCTGTTTTTT. The J gene is TRBJ2-2, the V gene TRBV5-1; 7 positions agree with TRBD2. The CDR3 totals 15 residues. Germline CDR1 SGHRS, CDR2 YFSETQ. Trimming at V came to 3 bases and at J to 5 bases, leaving 7 bases not matched to a gene.

This rearrangement joins TRBV10-2 to TRBJ2-3; 10 bases fit TRBD2. The V and J ends lost 3 bases and 4 bases, in that order; junction bases with no gene match: 10. Germline-derived CDR1 and CDR2 are WSHSY and SAAADI. The CDR3 runs 17 residues. CDR3 DNA: TGCGCCAGCAGTGATGGGACTAGCGCCGGGGCGGCAGATACGCAGTATTTT. Translation gives CASSDGTSAGAADTQYF.

The chain joins TRBV10-3 to TRBJ1-3, with D unresolved. The V gene's germline CDR1 is ENHRY and CDR2 SYGVKD. The CDR3 runs to 14 residues. Trimming removed 0 bases from V and 7 bases from J, with 10 bases in between. This CDR3 is CAISESGEFNTIYF. The CDR3, as DNA: TGTGCCATCAGTGAGTCGGGCGAGTTCAACACCATATATTTT.

This chain joins TRBV3-1 (or the pseudogene TRBV3-2) and TRBJ1-4, with D perhaps matching TRBD1 (5 bases). Germline V gene lookup returns CDR1 LGHDT and CDR2 YNNKEL (reference sequence). Trimming left V 1 base short and J 6 bases short, with 15 bases between. The CDR3 length is 16 residues. The CDR3 spells CASSQGVGAIYEKLFF. CDR3 DNA: TGTGCCAGCAGCCAAGGGGTAGGGGCCATTTATGAAAAACTGTTTTTT.